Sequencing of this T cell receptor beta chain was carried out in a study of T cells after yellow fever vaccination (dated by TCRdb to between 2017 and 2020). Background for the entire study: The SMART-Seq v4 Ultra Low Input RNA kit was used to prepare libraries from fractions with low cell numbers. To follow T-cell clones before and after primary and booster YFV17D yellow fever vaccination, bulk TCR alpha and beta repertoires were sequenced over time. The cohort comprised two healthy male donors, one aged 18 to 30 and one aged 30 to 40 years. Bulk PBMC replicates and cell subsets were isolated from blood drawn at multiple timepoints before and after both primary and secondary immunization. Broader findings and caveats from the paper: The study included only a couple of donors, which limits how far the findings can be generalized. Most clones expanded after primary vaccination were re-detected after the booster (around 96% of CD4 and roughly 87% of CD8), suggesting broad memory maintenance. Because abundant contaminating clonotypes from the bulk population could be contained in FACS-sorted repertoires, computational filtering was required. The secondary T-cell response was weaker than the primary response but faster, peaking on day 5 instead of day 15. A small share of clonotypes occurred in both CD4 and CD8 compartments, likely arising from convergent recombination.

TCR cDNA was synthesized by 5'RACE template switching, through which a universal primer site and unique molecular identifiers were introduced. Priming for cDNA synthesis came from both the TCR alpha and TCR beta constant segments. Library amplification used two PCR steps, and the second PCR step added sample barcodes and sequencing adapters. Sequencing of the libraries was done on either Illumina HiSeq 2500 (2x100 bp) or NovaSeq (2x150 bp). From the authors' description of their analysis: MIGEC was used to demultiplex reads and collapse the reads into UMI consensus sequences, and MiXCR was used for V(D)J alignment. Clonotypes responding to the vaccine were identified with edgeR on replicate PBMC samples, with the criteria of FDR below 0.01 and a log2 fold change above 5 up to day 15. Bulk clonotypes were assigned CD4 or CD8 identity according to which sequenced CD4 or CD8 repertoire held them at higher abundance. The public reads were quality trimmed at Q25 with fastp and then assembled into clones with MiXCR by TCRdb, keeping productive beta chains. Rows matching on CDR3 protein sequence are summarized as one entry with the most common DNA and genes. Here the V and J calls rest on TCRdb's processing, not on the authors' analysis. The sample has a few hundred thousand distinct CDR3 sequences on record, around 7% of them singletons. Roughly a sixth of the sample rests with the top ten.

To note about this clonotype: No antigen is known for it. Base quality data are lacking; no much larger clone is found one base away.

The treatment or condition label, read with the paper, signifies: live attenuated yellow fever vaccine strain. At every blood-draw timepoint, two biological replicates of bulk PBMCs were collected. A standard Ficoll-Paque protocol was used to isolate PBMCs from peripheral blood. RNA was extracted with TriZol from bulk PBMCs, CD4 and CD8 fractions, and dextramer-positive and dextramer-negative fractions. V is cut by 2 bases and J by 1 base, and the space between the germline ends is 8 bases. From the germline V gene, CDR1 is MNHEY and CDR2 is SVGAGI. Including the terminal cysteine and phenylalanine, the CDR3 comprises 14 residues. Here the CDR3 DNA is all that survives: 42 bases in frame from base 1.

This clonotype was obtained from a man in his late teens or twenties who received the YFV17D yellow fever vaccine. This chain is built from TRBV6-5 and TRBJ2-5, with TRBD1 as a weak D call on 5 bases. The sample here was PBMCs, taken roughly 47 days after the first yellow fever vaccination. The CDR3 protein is CASSYIGVQETQYF. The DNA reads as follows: TGTGCCAGCAGTTACATAGGGGTCCAAGAGACCCAGTACTTC.